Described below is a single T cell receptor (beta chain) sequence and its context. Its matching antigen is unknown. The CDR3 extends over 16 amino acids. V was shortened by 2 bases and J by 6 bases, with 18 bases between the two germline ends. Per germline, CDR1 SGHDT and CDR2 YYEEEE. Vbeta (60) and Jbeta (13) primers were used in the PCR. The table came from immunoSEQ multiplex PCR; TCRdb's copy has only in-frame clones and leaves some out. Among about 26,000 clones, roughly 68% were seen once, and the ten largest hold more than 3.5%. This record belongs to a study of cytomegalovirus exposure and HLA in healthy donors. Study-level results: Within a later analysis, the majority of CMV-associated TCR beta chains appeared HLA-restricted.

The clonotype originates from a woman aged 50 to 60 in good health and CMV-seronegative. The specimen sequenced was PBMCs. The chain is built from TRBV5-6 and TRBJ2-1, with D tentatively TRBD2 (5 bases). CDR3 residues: CASSFEGRGGFNEQFF. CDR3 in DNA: TGTGCCAGCAGCTTCGAGGGAAGAGGCGGGTTCAATGAGCAGTTCTTC.